This TCR beta chain was recovered during a study of CD8 T cells in Susac syndrome. Germline assignment: CDR1 SEHNR and CDR2 FQNEAQ (reference sequence). Germline trimming cut 8 bases from V and 5 bases from J; bases unmatched to any gene: 6. The CDR3 spans 14 residues. The study, taken as a whole, reports: Expansion of clones was not seen in the CD4+ T cell repertoires of Susac syndrome.

Notes on this clonotype: Its matching antigen is unknown.

TCR beta sequencing covered blood CD8+ and CD4+ T cells. Roughly 0.45 to 1 ug RNA was reverse transcribed with random hexamers. From the immunoSEQ multiplex PCR reads, TCRdb called clonotypes with MiXCR, one entry per CDR3 protein. The repertoire consists of approximately 190,000 distinct CDR3 sequences, with approximately 96% occurring once and the leading ten covering more than 0.08%. This sequence was found in a human donor with Susac syndrome. Material for sequencing was CD4+ T cells from PBMCs. J is TRBJ2-2 and V is TRBV7-9, with TRBD1 matching over 9 bases. CDR3 in DNA: TGTGCCAGCTTAGGGACAGGGATAACCGGGGAGCTGTTTTTT. Protein: CASLGTGITGELFF. The full variable domain, rest sourced from reference TRBV7-9 and TRBJ2-2, is DTGVSQNPRHKITKRGQNVTFRCDPISEHNRLYWYRQTLGQGPEFLTYFQNEAQLEKSRLLSDRFSAERPKGSFSTLEIQRTEQGDSAMYLCASLGTGITGELFFGEGSRLTVL.